This T cell receptor beta chain was sequenced for a study of early T cells in non-severe SARS-CoV-2 infection. Study as a whole: Sequenced material consisted of bulk RNA (from unsorted whole blood), and chains were unpaired.

TCRdb reprocessed the 5' RACE reads via MiXCR and lists one record per CDR3 protein. The data contain over 60,000 distinct CDR3 sequences, roughly 10% of them singletons. A few counts support this clonotype. CDR3 length equals 14 residues. The germline CDR1 and CDR2 sequences are MNHEY and SVGAGI. The germline V and J ends were trimmed by 2 bases and 2 bases, with 9 bases remaining between them. This specimen consisted of whole blood, obtained at baseline. This chain links TRBV6-5 with TRBJ1-2; D is unclear. This sequence was found in an adult who was a healthcare worker with PCR-confirmed SARS-CoV-2 infection or an uninfected control (not recorded which). CDR3 amino acids: CASSYAAANYGYTF. The CDR3 DNA is TGTGCCAGCAGTTACGCGGCAGCCAACTATGGCTACACCTTC.